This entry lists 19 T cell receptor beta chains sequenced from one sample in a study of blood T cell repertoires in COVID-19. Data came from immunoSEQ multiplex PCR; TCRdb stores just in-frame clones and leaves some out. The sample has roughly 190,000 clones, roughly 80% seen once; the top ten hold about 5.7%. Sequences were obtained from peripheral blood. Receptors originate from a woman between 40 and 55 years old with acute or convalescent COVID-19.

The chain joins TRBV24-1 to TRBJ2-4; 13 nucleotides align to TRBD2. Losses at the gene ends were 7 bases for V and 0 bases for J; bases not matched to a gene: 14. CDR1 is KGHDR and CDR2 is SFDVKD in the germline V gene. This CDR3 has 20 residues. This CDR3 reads CATRSPDGLAGAKAKNIQYF. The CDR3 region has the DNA TGTGCCACCAGGTCACCCGACGGACTAGCGGGAGCTAAAGCCAAAAACATTCAGTACTTC.

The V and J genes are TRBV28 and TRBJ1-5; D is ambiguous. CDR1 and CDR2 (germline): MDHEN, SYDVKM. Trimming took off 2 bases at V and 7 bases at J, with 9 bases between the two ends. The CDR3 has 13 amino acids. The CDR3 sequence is CASSLSVAQPQHF. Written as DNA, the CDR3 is TGTGCCAGCAGTTTAAGTGTGGCACAGCCCCAGCATTTT.

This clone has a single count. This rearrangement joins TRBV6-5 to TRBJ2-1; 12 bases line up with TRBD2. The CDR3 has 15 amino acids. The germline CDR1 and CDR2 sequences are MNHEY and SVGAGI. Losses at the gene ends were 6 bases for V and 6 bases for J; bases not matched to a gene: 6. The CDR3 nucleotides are TGTGCCAGCAGCCGAGGACTAGCGGGGTCCAATGAGCAGTTCTTC. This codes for CASSRGLAGSNEQFF.

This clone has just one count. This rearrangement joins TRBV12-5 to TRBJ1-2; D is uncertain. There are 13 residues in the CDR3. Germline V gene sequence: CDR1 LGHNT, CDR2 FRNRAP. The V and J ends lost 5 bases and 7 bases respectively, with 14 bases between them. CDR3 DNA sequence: TGTGCTAGTGGTAACTCTAGAATCAGTGGCTACACCTTC. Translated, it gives CASGNSRISGYTF.

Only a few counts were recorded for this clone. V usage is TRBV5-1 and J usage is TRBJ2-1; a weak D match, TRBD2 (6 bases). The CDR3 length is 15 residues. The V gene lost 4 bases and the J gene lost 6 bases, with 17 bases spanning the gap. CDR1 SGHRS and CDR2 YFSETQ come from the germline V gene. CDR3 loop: CASSPLAVGTNEQFF. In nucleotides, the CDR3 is TGCGCCAGCAGCCCACTAGCAGTGGGCACCAATGAGCAGTTCTTC.

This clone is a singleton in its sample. CDR3 coding DNA: TGTGCCAGTGCGGTAGGTGGGGAGACCCAGTACTTC. This encodes CASAVGGETQYF. This chain links TRBV2 with TRBJ2-5; D is uncertain. Per the germline V gene, CDR1 is SNHLY and CDR2 is FYNNEI. The length of the CDR3 is 12 residues. Trimming removed 9 bases from V and 5 bases from J, with 13 bases in between. The whole variable domain, remainder taken from reference TRBV2 and TRBJ2-5, is EPEVTQTPSHQVTQMGQEVILRCVPISNHLYFYWYRQILGQKVEFLVSFYNNEISEKSEIFDDQFSVERPDGSNFTLKIRSTKLEDSAMYFCASAVGGETQYFGPGTRLLVL.

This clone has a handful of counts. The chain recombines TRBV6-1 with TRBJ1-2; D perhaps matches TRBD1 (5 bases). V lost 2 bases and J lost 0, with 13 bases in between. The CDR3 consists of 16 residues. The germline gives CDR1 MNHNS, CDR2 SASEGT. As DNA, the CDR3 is TGTGCCAGCAGTGAATACGGTACAGGAGCTAACTATGGCTACACCTTC. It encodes CASSEYGTGANYGYTF.

The CDR3 sequence: CASDRQGPSYEQYF. In DNA, the CDR3 is TGTGCCAGCGACCGACAGGGGCCATCCTACGAGCAGTACTTC. The genes are TRBV11-2 and TRBJ2-7, with 8 positions matching TRBD1. CDR1 SGHAT and CDR2 FQNNGV come from the germline V gene. Trimming cost V 8 bases and J 1 base; bases outside gene matches: 7. CDR3 length: 14 residues.

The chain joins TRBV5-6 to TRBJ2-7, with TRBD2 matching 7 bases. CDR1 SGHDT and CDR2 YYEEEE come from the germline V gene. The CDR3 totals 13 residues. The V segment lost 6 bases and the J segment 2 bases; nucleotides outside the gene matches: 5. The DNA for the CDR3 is TGTGCCAGCACGGCCGGGGGGACCTACGAGCAGTACTTC. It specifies CASTAGGTYEQYF.

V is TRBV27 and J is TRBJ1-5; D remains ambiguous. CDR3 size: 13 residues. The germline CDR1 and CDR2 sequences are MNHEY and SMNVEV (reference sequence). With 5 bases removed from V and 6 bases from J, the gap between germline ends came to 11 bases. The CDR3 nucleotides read TGTGCCAGCAGTCCCTCGTCCGTTCAGCCCCAGCATTTT. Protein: CASSPSSVQPQHF.

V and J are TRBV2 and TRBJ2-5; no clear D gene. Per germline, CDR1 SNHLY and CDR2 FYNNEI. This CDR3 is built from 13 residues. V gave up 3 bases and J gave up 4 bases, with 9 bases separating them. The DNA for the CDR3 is TGTGCCAGCAGTGATCCAGTTGCAGAGACCCAGTACTTC. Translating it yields CASSDPVAETQYF.

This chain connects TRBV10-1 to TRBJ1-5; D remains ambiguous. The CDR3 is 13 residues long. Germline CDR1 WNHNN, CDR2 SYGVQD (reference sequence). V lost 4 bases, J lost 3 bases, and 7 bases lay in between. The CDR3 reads CASSGADNQPQHF. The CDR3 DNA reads TGCGCCAGCAGTGGGGCCGACAATCAGCCCCAGCATTTT.

As DNA, the CDR3 is TGCGCCAGCAGCTTCCTCGGGAATGAGCAGTTCTTC. This sequence encodes CASSFLGNEQFF. The V and J genes are TRBV5-1 and TRBJ2-1; D remains ambiguous. The CDR3 covers 12 residues. The germline V and J ends were trimmed by 2 bases and 7 bases, with 7 bases remaining between them. Germline CDR1 is SGHRS and CDR2 is YFSETQ.

CDR3 coding DNA: TGTGCCAGCAGCCAGCCCCGGACTAGCCGGCAAGAGACCCAGTACTTC. As protein: CASSQPRTSRQETQYF. The J gene is TRBJ2-5, the V gene TRBV14; 8 bases align to TRBD2. V dropped 3 bases and J dropped 2; count of bases not matched to a gene: 8. The CDR3 extends over 16 amino acids. In germline, CDR1 is SGHDN, CDR2 FVKESK.

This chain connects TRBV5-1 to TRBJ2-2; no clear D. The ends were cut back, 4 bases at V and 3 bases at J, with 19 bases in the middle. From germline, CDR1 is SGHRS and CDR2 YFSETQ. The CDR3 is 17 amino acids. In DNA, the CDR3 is TGCGCCAGCAGCATCCCCCTAGACGGGTCGGACACCGGGGAGCTGTTTTTT. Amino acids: CASSIPLDGSDTGELFF.

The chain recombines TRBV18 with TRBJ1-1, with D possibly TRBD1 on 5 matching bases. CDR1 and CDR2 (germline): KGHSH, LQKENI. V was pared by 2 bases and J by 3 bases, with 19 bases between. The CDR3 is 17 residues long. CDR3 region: CASSPIEIGAFHTEAFF. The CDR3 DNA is TGTGCCAGCTCACCAATAGAAATAGGGGCATTTCACACTGAAGCTTTCTTT.

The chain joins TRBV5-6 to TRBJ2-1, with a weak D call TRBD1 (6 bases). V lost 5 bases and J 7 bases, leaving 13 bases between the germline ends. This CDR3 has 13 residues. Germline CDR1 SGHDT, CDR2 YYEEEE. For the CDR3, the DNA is TGTGCCAGCAGGCAAACCCAGGGGAATGAGCAGTTCTTC. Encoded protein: CASRQTQGNEQFF.

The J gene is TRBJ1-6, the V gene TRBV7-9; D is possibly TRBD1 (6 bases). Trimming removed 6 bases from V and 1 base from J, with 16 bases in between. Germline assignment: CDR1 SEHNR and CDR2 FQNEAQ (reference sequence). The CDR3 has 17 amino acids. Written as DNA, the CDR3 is TGTGCCAGCAGACGCGCAGGGGAAAGGTCCTATAATTCACCCCTCCACTTT. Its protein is CASRRAGERSYNSPLHF. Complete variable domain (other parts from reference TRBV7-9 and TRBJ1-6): DTGVSQNPRHKITKRGQNVTFRCDPISEHNRLYWYRQTLGQGPEFLTYFQNEAQLEKSRLLSDRFSAERPKGSFSTLEIQRTEQGDSAMYLCASRRAGERSYNSPLHFGNGTRLTVT.

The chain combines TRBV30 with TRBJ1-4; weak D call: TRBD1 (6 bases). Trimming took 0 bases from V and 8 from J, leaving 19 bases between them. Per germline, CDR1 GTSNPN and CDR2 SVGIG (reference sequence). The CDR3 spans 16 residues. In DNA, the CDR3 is TGTGCCTGGAGTGTAGGGGGGGCCACAAAAACCGAAAAACTGTTTTTT. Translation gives CAWSVGGATKTEKLFF.